Reported below is one T cell receptor beta chain. The primer mix had 60 Vbeta and 13 Jbeta primers. The repertoire was sequenced with immunoSEQ multiplex PCR; TCRdb's copy has only in-frame clones and lacks some. The sample holds about 78,000 clones, 55% to 85% seen once. The V and J ends lost 7 bases and 1 base, in that order; junction bases with no gene match: 3. In germline, CDR1 is ENHRY, CDR2 SYGVKD. The CDR3 is 13 amino acids. This entry comes from a study of cytomegalovirus exposure and HLA in healthy donors. This receptor was taken from a middle-aged woman in good health and CMV-seropositive. Material: PBMCs. The J gene is TRBJ1-1, the V gene TRBV10-3, with TRBD1 identical over 7 bases. The CDR3 DNA follows: TGTGCCATCAACGCAGGGGGGAACACTGAAGCTTTCTTT. Translation gives CAINAGGNTEAFF.